This is a list of T cell receptor beta chains from one sample in a study of blood T cells in healthy people across ages. TCRdb fed the 5' RACE reads into MiXCR, producing one record per CDR3 protein. The table has almost 1 million distinct CDR3 sequences, roughly 51% seen once; the top ten hold 20% to 25%. Sequenced material: blood. These receptors all stem from a woman aged 60-75 years in good health. Both conserved end residues are part of each CDR3. A D gene is named only where the DNA matches it firmly. Clone size, where shown, is once, few, many, or a class for clones that have expanded.

>few|TRBJ2-3|TRBV20-1|NA
TGCAGTGCTAGCCATTCGGGAGGCACAGATACGCAGTATTTT
CSASHSGGTDTQYF
>few|TRBJ2-7|TRBV20-1|NA
TGCAGTGCTAGAGATCCGACCCTCTCCTACGAGCAGTACTTC
CSARDPTLSYEQYF
>NA|TRBJ2-1|TRBV25-1|TRBD1
TGTGCCAGCGGACAGGGTACCTACAATGAGCAGTTCTTC
CASGQGTYNEQFF
>few|TRBJ2-7|TRBV6-5|NA
TGTGCCAGCAGTTATAAGGGCAGGGTCTACGAGCAGTACTTC
CASSYKGRVYEQYF
>few|TRBJ2-7|TRBV18|TRBD2
TGTGCCAGCTCACCCCTAAGCGGGAGGTCATCCTACGAGCAGTACTTC
CASSPLSGRSSYEQYF
>NA|TRBJ2-3|TRBV15|TRBD2
TGTGCCACCAGCAGAGTCCGCGGGAGTCCAGATACGCAGTATTTT
CATSRVRGSPDTQYF
>NA|TRBJ2-7|TRBV6-5|NA
TGTGCCAGCAGTTACATGGGGACCGAGCAGTACTTC
CASSYMGTEQYF
>few|TRBJ1-5|TRBV7-2|TRBD1
TGTGCCAGCAGCCGGACAGGGGGCTTCAATCAGCCCCAGCATTTT
CASSRTGGFNQPQHF
>NA|TRBJ2-7|TRBV25-1|TRBD2
TGTGCCAGCAGTAAACCTACCACGGGACTAGCGGGAGAGCAGTACTTC
CASSKPTTGLAGEQYF
>few|TRBJ2-3|TRBV3-1|TRBD2
TGTGCCAGCAGACTGACTAGCGGCACAGATACGCAGTATTTT
CASRLTSGTDTQYF
>NA|TRBJ2-3|TRBV20-1|NA
TGCAGTGCTAGAGAAGGCTTCCCCGGGCAGTATTTT
CSAREGFPGQYF